The rows below give T cell receptor beta chains drawn from one sample of a study of T cell repertoires in cytomegalovirus infection. No antigen has been assigned to these receptors. TCRdb used MiXCR to reprocess the reads, holding one entry per CDR3 protein. This table holds around 340,000 distinct CDR3 sequences, almost 30% found once. The material was cultured PBMCs, obtained from culture after CMV antigen stimulation. The receptors were gathered from a human donor in good health (CMV status not recorded). Some clones in this sample may be carry-over from other donors' samples. The CDR3 runs from the conserved cysteine through the conserved F or W. D genes are given only for firm matches. A clone size is listed for some rows: how often the clone was seen (once, few, many), or a class if it is expanded.

j_gene,d_gene,v_gene,abundance,CDR3nt,CDR3aa
TRBJ1-5,-,TRBV6-6,-,TGTGCCAGCGGTCCAGGGGAGGATCAGCCCCAGCATTTT,CASGPGEDQPQHF
TRBJ1-4,TRBD1,TRBV11-2,few,TGTGCCAGCAGCCTCCGACAGGGCCCTAATGAAAAACTGTTTTTT,CASSLRQGPNEKLFF
TRBJ2-7,TRBD2,TRBV7-9,few,TGTGCCAGCAGTTGGGGACTAGCGAACTACGAGCAGTACTTC,CASSWGLANYEQYF
TRBJ1-1,-,TRBV6-1,-,TGTGCCAGCAGTGAAGCGCTTCTTGGCACTGAAGCTTTCTTT,CASSEALLGTEAFF
TRBJ1-1,TRBD1,TRBV19,few,TGTGCCAGTAGTTCCCCCGGGACAGGGGGCACTGAAGCTTTCTTT,CASSSPGTGGTEAFF
TRBJ1-5,TRBD1,TRBV7-2,many,TGTGCCAGCAGCTTTGGACAGGCCAATCAGCCCCAGCATTTT,CASSFGQANQPQHF
TRBJ1-3,-,TRBV7-6,-,TGTGCCAGCAGCTTAGGACGGTTTGGGGAAAGGACTGGAAACACCATATATTTT,CASSLGRFGERTGNTIYF
TRBJ2-7,-,TRBV7-9,few,TGTGCCAGCAGCGCCAATTTGGGGCCTTTGCGCTACGAGCAGTACTTC,CASSANLGPLRYEQYF
TRBJ1-1,-,TRBV12-3/TRBV12-4,few,TGTGCCAGCAGTTTTGACAAAAGGGGTGAAGCTTTCTTT,CASSFDKRGEAFF
TRBJ1-6,TRBD1,TRBV7-2,-,TGTGCCAGCAGCTTAGTCGGGACAGGGGGCTTAAATAATTCACCCCTCCACTTT,CASSLVGTGGLNNSPLHF
TRBJ2-3,-,TRBV27,-,TGTGCCAGCAGCCAGTACGGCACAGATACGCAGTATTTT,CASSQYGTDTQYF
TRBJ2-7,TRBD1,TRBV29-1,few,TGCAGCGTTGTCCATGGGACAGGGGGCCGGAAGCAGTACTTC,CSVVHGTGGRKQYF
TRBJ2-5,TRBD1,TRBV7-8,few,TGTGCCAGCAGCTTCGGGACAGGGGCTTATAGAGAGACCCAGTACTTC,CASSFGTGAYRETQYF
TRBJ2-5,-,TRBV7-8,many,TGTGCCAGCAGCACCACCCGGGACACCCGGGGCAAGACCCAGTACTTC,CASSTTRDTRGKTQYF
TRBJ2-1,TRBD1,TRBV24-1,-,TGTGCCACCAGTGACAGGGGGCAGAATGAGCAGTTCTTC,CATSDRGQNEQFF
TRBJ2-5,TRBD1,TRBV7-2,many,TGTGCCAGCAGTATGACAGGGGGGGAAGAGACCCAGTACTTC,CASSMTGGEETQYF
TRBJ1-1,-,TRBV14,-,TGTGCTCGACATCTAGGTGGTAACACTGAAGCTTTCTTT,CARHLGGNTEAFF
TRBJ1-1,TRBD1,TRBV9,-,TGTGCCAGCAGCGTAGAGGGCAGGGGGACTGAAGCTTTCTTT,CASSVEGRGTEAFF
TRBJ2-1,TRBD2,TRBV6-6,-,TGTGCCAGCAGCCAACGGGGGAGGGATCCCTACAATGAGCAGTTCTTC,CASSQRGRDPYNEQFF
TRBJ2-7,-,TRBV7-9,-,TGTGCCAGCACCTATCTTCAGACCTACGAGCAGTACTTC,CASTYLQTYEQYF
TRBJ1-2,TRBD1,TRBV9,-,TGTGCCAGCAGCGTAGCTAGAGGGGGCAGTGGCTACACCTTC,CASSVARGGSGYTF
TRBJ2-1,-,TRBV6-5,few,TGTGCCAGCAGTTACGAGGCGGGAACCCCCTCCTACAATGAGCAGTTCTTC,CASSYEAGTPSYNEQFF
TRBJ2-1,-,TRBV28,few,TGTGCCAGCAGACTCGTAGGTGAGCAGTTCTTC,CASRLVGEQFF
TRBJ1-5,TRBD1,TRBV7-9,few,TGTGCCAGCAGCTCCGGGACAGGGGGACAGCCCCAGCATTTT,CASSSGTGGQPQHF
TRBJ2-2,TRBD1,TRBV2,many,TGTGCCAGCATGCGGACAGGGTTGGACACCGGGGAGCTGTTTTTT,CASMRTGLDTGELFF
TRBJ1-4,TRBD1,TRBV19,few,TGTGCCAGTAGCGGGACAGGATCCCGGGATGAAAAACTGTTTTTT,CASSGTGSRDEKLFF
TRBJ2-1,-,TRBV12-3/TRBV12-4,few,TGTGCCAGCAGTTCCCAGTTTTATGGAGACTACAATGAGCAGTTCTTC,CASSSQFYGDYNEQFF
TRBJ2-5,TRBD1,TRBV7-9,-,TGTGCCAGCACTATTCCGGGACAGGGGCTTGAGACCCAGTACTTC,CASTIPGQGLETQYF
TRBJ1-1,-,TRBV12-3/TRBV12-4,-,TGTGCCAGCGTATTCCGCAGGGTGCCCACTGAAGCTTTCTTT,CASVFRRVPTEAFF